The rows below give T cell receptor beta chains drawn from one sample of a study of T cells in Graves' hyperthyroidism and ophthalmopathy. TCRdb recomputed calls from the multiplex PCR reads with MiXCR, one row per CDR3 protein. The sample includes approximately 400,000 distinct CDR3 sequences, about 20% of them seen just once. The specimen was blood. Receptor source: a young woman with Graves' hyperthyroidism. Each CDR3 is given with its conserved first and last residue.

>TRBJ1-5|TRBV6-5
CATRGSAYVGNQPQHF
>TRBJ1-3|TRBV11-1
CASSLGQGRISGNTIYF
>TRBJ2-5|TRBV20-1
CSASVTGGAETQYF
>TRBJ1-2|TRBV6-5
CASSYGTNYGYTF
>TRBJ2-5|TRBV24-1
CATSDGNRWFETQYF
>TRBJ2-6|TRBV6-1
CASRDWSSGANVLTF
>TRBJ1-1|TRBV4-1
CASSQVDSMNTEAFF
>TRBJ1-5|TRBV24-1
CASAYGNQPQHF
>TRBJ1-2|TRBV5-1
CASSLLTGQRGNYGYTF
>TRBJ1-3|TRBV27
CASGASGSGNTIYF